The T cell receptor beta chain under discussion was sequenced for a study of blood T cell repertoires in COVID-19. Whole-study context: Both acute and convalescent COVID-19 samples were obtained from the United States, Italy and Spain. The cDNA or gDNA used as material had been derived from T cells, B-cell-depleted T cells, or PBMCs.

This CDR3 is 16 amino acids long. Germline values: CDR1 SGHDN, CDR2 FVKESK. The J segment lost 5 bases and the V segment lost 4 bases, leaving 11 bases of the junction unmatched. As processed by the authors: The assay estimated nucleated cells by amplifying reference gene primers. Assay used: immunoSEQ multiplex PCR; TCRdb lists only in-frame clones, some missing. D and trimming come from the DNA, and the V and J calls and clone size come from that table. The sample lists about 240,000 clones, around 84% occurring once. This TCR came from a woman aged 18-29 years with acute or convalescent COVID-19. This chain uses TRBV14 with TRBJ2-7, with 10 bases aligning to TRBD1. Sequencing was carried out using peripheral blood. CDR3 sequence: CASSPNLRDRGHEQYF. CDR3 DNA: TGTGCCAGCAGCCCAAACCTCCGGGACAGGGGACACGAGCAGTACTTC.